The 22 T cell receptor beta chains reported below all come from one sample, sequenced in a study of blood T cell repertoires in COVID-19. Only in-frame clones appear in the TCRdb table, and some are missing; sequencing was by immunoSEQ multiplex PCR. The data show some 260,000 clones, around 80% seen once. Sequencing input: peripheral blood. These receptors originate from a woman between 40 and 55 years old with active or convalescent COVID-19.

V usage is TRBV27 and J usage is TRBJ1-4, with 10 bases matching TRBD1. The CDR3 has 15 amino acids. Per the germline V gene, CDR1 is MNHEY and CDR2 is SMNVEV (reference sequence). V lost 4 bases and J lost 8; bases outside the gene matches: 7. As DNA, the CDR3 is TGTGCCAGCAGTTACCGGCGACAGGGGGCAGAAAAACTGTTTTTT. Translation: CASSYRRQGAEKLFF.

On this clone: Other DNA sequences of this sample code for an identical CDR3. The chain uses TRBV4-1 and TRBJ2-1, with 11 bases matching TRBD2. Germline values: CDR1 MGHRA, CDR2 YSYEKL. V lost 3 bases and J lost 7; bases outside the gene matches: 5. The CDR3 sequence is 15 residues long. CDR3 loop: CASSQSSGGLNEQFF. CDR3 nucleotide sequence: TGCGCCAGCAGCCAGTCTAGCGGGGGGCTAAATGAGCAGTTCTTC.

This chain connects TRBV30 to TRBJ1-2; tentatively, D is TRBD1 (6 bases). There are 15 residues in the CDR3. With 2 bases removed from V and 1 base from J, the gap between germline ends came to 14 bases. Germline CDR1 and CDR2: GTSNPN and SVGIG (reference sequence). The CDR3 region is CAWSFGQLLNYGYTF. CDR3 DNA sequence: TGTGCCTGGAGTTTCGGACAGCTTCTTAACTATGGCTACACCTTC.

V gene TRBV15 combines with J gene TRBJ2-3, with 8 nucleotides matching TRBD1. V lost 4 bases to trimming and J lost 4 bases; unmatched junction nucleotides: 10. This CDR3 has 16 amino acids. The germline gives CDR1 LNHNV, CDR2 YYDKDF (reference sequence). Here the CDR3 reads CATSTRTGKGADTQYF. CDR3 sequence (DNA): TGTGCCACCAGCACGCGGACAGGGAAAGGGGCAGATACGCAGTATTTT.

The rearrangement uses TRBV2 and TRBJ1-1; D gene uncertain. Per the germline V gene, CDR1 is SNHLY and CDR2 is FYNNEI. Trimming pared 9 bases from V and 7 bases from J, leaving 6 bases between. This CDR3 is built from 9 residues. The CDR3 bases are TGTGCCAGGGGCAGTGAAGCTTTCTTT. This sequence encodes CARGSEAFF.

V gene TRBV5-1 combines with J gene TRBJ1-1, with a weak D call TRBD1 (6 bases). Germline CDR1 reads SGHRS; CDR2 reads YFSETQ. This CDR3 has 15 residues. The V end was cut by 4 bases, the J end by 3 bases, with 16 bases between. CDR3 region: CASSRALGGYTEAFF. CDR3 coding DNA: TGCGCCAGCAGCCGGGCTTTAGGGGGATACACTGAAGCTTTCTTT.

The rearrangement links TRBV5-1 to TRBJ2-5; 9 bases align to TRBD1. Germline V gene sequence: CDR1 SGHRS, CDR2 YFSETQ. This CDR3 region has 13 residues. V dropped 5 bases and J dropped 4; count of bases not matched to a gene: 3. CDR3 residues: CASRWTGVETQYF. The CDR3 DNA reads TGCGCCAGCAGGTGGACAGGGGTAGAGACCCAGTACTTC.

Many counts were recorded for this clone. The chain links TRBV7-6 to TRBJ2-2; the D gene is possibly TRBD2 (5 bases). Germline CDR1 is SGHVS and CDR2 is FNYEAQ. There are 15 residues in the CDR3. The V end lost 1 base, the J end lost 4 bases, and 10 bases lay between the germline ends. The CDR3 DNA sequence: TGTGCCAGCAGCTTAGGTCTAGCACCCACCGGGGAGCTGTTTTTT. It yields the protein CASSLGLAPTGELFF.

This chain connects TRBV7-3 to TRBJ2-3, with D possibly TRBD2 on 7 matching bases. Germline V lookup: CDR1 SGHTA, CDR2 FQGTGA. V was shortened by 3 bases and J by 2 bases, with 12 bases between the two germline ends. The CDR3 loop spans 15 amino acids. The CDR3 DNA follows: TGTGCCAGCAGCTTCGGCGGGGGCCTCACAGATACGCAGTATTTT. Protein product: CASSFGGGLTDTQYF.

This chain connects TRBV28 to TRBJ1-2; the D gene is possibly TRBD1 (5 bases). In germline, CDR1 is MDHEN, CDR2 SYDVKM. Trimming cost V 6 bases and J 0 bases, with 14 bases left between them. There are 15 residues in the CDR3. The CDR3 DNA sequence: TGTGCCAGCAGCGTGGGGGGTCCTTCTAACTATGGCTACACCTTC. Amino acids: CASSVGGPSNYGYTF.

This clone was counted a few times. The gene calls are TRBV4-1 and TRBJ2-1, with a possible D match to TRBD2 (6 bases). Germline assignment: CDR1 MGHRA and CDR2 YSYEKL. This CDR3 has 14 amino acids. V lost 1 base to trimming and J lost 9 bases, with 13 bases between them. CDR3 in amino acids: CASSQVATGSEQFF. Here the CDR3 DNA reads TGCGCCAGCAGCCAAGTTGCAACCGGGAGTGAGCAGTTCTTC.

The V and J genes are TRBV27 and TRBJ2-7; possible D gene TRBD2, 5 bases. In germline, CDR1 is MNHEY, CDR2 SMNVEV (reference sequence). Trimming shortened V by 2 bases and J by 5 bases, and 13 bases separated the two germline ends. The CDR3 has 14 amino acids. CDR3 DNA: TGTGCCAGCAGTTTAGCGCTAGCAGCCCACGAGCAGTACTTC. Translating gives CASSLALAAHEQYF.

This chain connects TRBV15 to TRBJ2-2; TRBD2 aligns across 8 bases. The V gene's germline CDR1 is LNHNV and CDR2 YYDKDF (reference sequence). The CDR3 sequence is 15 residues long. V shed 3 bases and J 7 bases; nucleotides not matched to a gene: 7. The CDR3 protein is CATSSTSGRNGELFF. The CDR3 DNA sequence: TGTGCCACCAGCAGCACTAGCGGTCGGAACGGGGAGCTGTTTTTT.

Comment on this clone: This sample also contains other DNA sequences that code for the same CDR3. This chain connects TRBV19 to TRBJ2-2; TRBD1 aligns across 9 bases. This CDR3 comprises 15 residues. Trimming took 6 bases from V and 1 from J; bases not matched to a gene: 3. Per germline, CDR1 LNHDA and CDR2 SQIVND (reference sequence). The CDR3 region has the DNA TGTGCCAGTAGACGGACAGGGGAGAACACCGGGGAGCTGTTTTTT. Translating it yields CASRRTGENTGELFF.

The chain couples TRBV9 to TRBJ1-2; D is possibly TRBD1 (5 bases). The CDR3 is 15 residues long. V was clipped by 3 bases and J by 5 bases, with 17 bases between them. Germline values: CDR1 SGDLS, CDR2 YYNGEE. Here the CDR3 DNA reads TGTGCCAGCAGCGGGGACCCGGGGGGTGTTTATGGCTACACCTTC. Protein: CASSGDPGGVYGYTF. The full variable domain, with the rest looked up from reference TRBV9 and TRBJ1-2, is DSGVTQTPKHLITATGQRVTLRCSPRSGDLSVYWYQQSLDQGLQFLIQYYNGEERAKGNILERFSAQQFPDLHSELNLSSLELGDSALYFCASSGDPGGVYGYTFGSGTRLTVV.

In this sample, this clone turned up once. The J gene is TRBJ1-6, the V gene TRBV4-2; no firm D call. V lost 1 base and J 6 bases, leaving 10 bases between the germline ends. In germline, CDR1 is LGHNA, CDR2 YNFKEQ. This CDR3 comprises 15 residues. The CDR3 DNA reads as TGTGCCAGCAGCCAAGTGGCGGCAGCTAATTCACCCCTCCACTTT. Protein product: CASSQVAAANSPLHF.

The V call is TRBV4-1, the J call TRBJ1-3; D not certain. The CDR3 consists of 16 residues. V lost 2 bases and J lost 4, with 15 bases in between. Germline V gene sequence: CDR1 MGHRA, CDR2 YSYEKL. CDR3 protein: CASSQPREGRGNTIYF. The CDR3 coding sequence is TGCGCCAGCAGCCAACCCCGGGAAGGGCGCGGAAACACCATATATTTT.

The chain employs TRBV5-5 and TRBJ1-4, with 8 bases lining up with TRBD1. The CDR3 contains 15 residues. With V trimmed by 0 bases and J by 8 bases, 6 bases remained unmatched. The V gene's germline CDR1 is SGHKS and CDR2 YYEKEE (reference sequence). The DNA of the CDR3 is TGTGCCAGCAGCTTGGCCGCCGGGACAGGAGAAAAACTGTTTTTT. Translating gives CASSLAAGTGEKLFF.

This clone was detected ten times or more. The V gene is TRBV7-6, the J gene TRBJ1-1; D unclear. This CDR3 has 13 amino acids. Germline lookup yields CDR1 SGHVS and CDR2 FNYEAQ. V lost 1 base to trimming and J lost 1 base, with 4 bases between them. CDR3 DNA: TGTGCCAGCAGCTTAGGGGCGAACACTGAAGCTTTCTTT. It codes for CASSLGANTEAFF.

The chain uses TRBV5-4 and TRBJ2-5, with a possible D match to TRBD2 (5 bases). V shed 5 bases and J shed 5 bases, with 16 bases lying between them. The length of the CDR3 is 14 residues. From germline, CDR1 is SGHNT and CDR2 YYREEE (reference sequence). CDR3 coding DNA: TGTGCCAGCAGAACCGTCCCCACGGGGGAGACCCAGTACTTC. Translating it yields CASRTVPTGETQYF. Full variable domain (rest looked up from reference TRBV5-4 and TRBJ2-5): ETGVTQSPTHLIKTRGQQVTLRCSSQSGHNTVSWYQQALGQGPQFIFQYYREEENGRGNFPPRFSGLQFPNYSSELNVNALELDDSALYLCASRTVPTGETQYFGPGTRLLVL.

The gene calls are TRBV13 and TRBJ1-1; no clear D gene. Germline loops: CDR1 PRHDT, CDR2 FYEKMQ (reference sequence). Trimming took 2 bases from V and 2 from J, leaving 12 bases between them. This CDR3 has 15 amino acids. Written as DNA, the CDR3 is TGTGCCAGCAGCTTACGGACGGACTTTAACACTGAAGCTTTCTTT. Encoded protein: CASSLRTDFNTEAFF.

The gene calls are TRBV2 and TRBJ2-2; the D gene is possibly TRBD2 (5 bases). CDR1 SNHLY and CDR2 FYNNEI come from the germline V gene. The CDR3 covers 14 residues. V lost 7 bases and J 3 bases, leaving 12 bases between the germline ends. The CDR3 spells CASMERSDTGELFF. CDR3 DNA: TGTGCCAGCATGGAGCGGAGCGACACCGGGGAGCTGTTTTTT.